This paragraph covers one T cell receptor beta chain sequence. This sample was included in a study of blood T cell repertoires in COVID-19. Study in general: In each case, the material was cDNA or gDNA derived from T cells, B-cell-depleted T cells, or PBMCs.

Seattle participants joined during active infection and were tracked over time. Authors' data handling: Reference gene primer amplification gave estimated nucleated cell counts. Clones were sequenced by immunoSEQ multiplex PCR, and TCRdb holds only the in-frame ones, with some missing. From that table come the V and J calls and clone size; the DNA was used to work out D and trimming. The sample lists around 180,000 clones, more than 75% occurring once. From germline, CDR1 is SGHKS and CDR2 YYEKEE (reference sequence). This CDR3 has 15 amino acids. V shed 2 bases and J 5 bases; nucleotides not matched to a gene: 5.

The sequenced sample consisted of peripheral blood. This receptor was taken from a person aged 65-85 years with COVID-19, enrolled during active disease. The chain uses TRBV5-5 and TRBJ2-1, with 9 nucleotides matching TRBD1. The DNA for the CDR3 is TGTGCCAGCAGCTTTCGGGGGACAGGGAACAATGAGCAGTTCTTC. Translating it yields CASSFRGTGNNEQFF.